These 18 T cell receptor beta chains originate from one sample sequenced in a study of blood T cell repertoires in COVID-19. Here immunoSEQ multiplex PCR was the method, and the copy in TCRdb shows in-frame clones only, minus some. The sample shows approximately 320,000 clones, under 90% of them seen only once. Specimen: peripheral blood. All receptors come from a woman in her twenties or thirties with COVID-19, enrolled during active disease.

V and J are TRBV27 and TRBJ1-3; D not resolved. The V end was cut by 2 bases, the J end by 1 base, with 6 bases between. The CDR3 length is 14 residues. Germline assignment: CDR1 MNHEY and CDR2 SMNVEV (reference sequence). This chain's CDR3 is CASSLRGSGNTIYF. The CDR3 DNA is TGTGCCAGCAGTTTACGAGGATCTGGAAACACCATATATTTT.

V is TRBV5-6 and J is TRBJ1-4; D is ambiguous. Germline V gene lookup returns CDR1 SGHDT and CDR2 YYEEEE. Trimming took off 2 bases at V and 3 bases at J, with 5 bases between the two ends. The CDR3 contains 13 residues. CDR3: CASSFSANEKLFF. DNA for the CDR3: TGTGCCAGCAGCTTCAGTGCTAATGAAAAACTGTTTTTT.

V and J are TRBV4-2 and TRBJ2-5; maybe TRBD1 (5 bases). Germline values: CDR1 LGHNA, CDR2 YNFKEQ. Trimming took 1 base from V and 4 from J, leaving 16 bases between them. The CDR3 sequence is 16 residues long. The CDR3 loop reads CASSQAPAGRGETQYF. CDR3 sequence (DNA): TGTGCCAGCAGCCAAGCCCCGGCAGGGCGAGGAGAGACCCAGTACTTC.

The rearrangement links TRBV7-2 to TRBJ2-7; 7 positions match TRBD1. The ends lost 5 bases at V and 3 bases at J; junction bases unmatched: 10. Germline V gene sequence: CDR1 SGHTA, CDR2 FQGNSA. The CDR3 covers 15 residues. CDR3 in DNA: TGTGCCAGCAGCGAAGACAGGGCCTCCCGCTACGAGCAGTACTTC. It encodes CASSEDRASRYEQYF.

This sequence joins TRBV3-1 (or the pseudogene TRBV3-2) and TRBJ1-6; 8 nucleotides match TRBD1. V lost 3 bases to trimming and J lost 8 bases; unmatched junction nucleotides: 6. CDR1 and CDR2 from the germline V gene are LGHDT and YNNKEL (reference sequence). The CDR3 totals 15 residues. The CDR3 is CASSQSTGADSPLHF. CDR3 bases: TGTGCCAGCAGCCAGTCGACAGGGGCAGATTCACCCCTCCACTTT.

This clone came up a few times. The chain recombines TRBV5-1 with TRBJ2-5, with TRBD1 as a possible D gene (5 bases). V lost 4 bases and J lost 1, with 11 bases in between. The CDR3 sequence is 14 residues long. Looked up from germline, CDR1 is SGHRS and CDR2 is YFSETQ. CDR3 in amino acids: CASSGAGFQETQYF. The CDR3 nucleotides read TGCGCCAGCAGCGGGGCAGGGTTCCAAGAGACCCAGTACTTC.

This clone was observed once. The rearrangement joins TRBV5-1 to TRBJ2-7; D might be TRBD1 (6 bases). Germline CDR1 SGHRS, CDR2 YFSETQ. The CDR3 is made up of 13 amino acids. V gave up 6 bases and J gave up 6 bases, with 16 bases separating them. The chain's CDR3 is CASKRNRESEQYF. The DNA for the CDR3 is TGCGCCAGCAAGAGGAACAGGGAGAGCGAGCAGTACTTC.

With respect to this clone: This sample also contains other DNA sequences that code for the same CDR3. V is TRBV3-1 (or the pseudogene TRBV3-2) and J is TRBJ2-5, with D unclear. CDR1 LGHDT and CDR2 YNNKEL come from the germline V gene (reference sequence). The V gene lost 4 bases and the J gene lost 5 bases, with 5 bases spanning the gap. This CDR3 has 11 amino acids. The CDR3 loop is CASSLRETQYF. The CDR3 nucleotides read TGTGCCAGCAGCCTACGGGAGACCCAGTACTTC.

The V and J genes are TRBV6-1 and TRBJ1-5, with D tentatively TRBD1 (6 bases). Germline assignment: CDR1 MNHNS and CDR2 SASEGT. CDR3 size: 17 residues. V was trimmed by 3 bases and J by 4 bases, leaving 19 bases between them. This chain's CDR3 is CASSDPPPTGDNQPQHF. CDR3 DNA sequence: TGTGCCAGCAGTGACCCCCCCCCGACAGGAGATAATCAGCCCCAGCATTTT.

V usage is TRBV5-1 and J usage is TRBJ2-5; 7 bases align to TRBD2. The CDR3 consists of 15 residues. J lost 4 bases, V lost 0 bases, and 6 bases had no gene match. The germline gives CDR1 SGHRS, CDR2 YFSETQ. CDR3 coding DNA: TGCGCCAGCAGCTTGGGGTATGGCGGGGGAGAGACCCAGTACTTC. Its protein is CASSLGYGGGETQYF.

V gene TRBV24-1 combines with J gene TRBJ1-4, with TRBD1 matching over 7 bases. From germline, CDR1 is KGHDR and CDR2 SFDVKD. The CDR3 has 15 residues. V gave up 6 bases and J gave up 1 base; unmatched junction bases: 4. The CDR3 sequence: CATSKGARTNEKLFF. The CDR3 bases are TGTGCCACCAGTAAGGGGGCGAGAACTAATGAAAAACTGTTTTTT.

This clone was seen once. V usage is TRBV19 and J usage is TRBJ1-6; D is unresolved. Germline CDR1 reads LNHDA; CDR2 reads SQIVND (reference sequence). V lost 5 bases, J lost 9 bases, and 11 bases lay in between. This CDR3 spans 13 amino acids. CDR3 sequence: CASSPSRGSPLHF. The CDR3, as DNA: TGTGCCAGTAGTCCCTCGCGAGGTTCACCCCTCCACTTT.

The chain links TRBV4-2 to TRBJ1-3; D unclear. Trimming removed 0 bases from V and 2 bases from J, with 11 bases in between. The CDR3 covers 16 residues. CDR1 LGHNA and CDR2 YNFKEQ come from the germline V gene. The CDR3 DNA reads TGTGCCAGCAGCCAAGATCCCGCCGCGCCTGGAAACACCATATATTTT. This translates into CASSQDPAAPGNTIYF.

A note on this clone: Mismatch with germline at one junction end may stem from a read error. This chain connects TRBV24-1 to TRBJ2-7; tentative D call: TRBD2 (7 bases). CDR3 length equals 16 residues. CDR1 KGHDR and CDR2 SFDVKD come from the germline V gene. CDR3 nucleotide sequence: TGTCCCACCAGTGATTTGGGGGGAGGGGGGTGCAACGAGCAGTACTTC. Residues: CPTSDLGGGGCNEQYF.

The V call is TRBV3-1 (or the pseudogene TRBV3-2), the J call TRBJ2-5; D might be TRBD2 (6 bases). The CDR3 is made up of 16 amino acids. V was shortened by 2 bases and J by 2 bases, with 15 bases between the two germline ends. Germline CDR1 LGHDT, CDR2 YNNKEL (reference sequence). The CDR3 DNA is TGTGCCAGCAGCCAAAACAGTCGACTAGGGCAAGAGACCCAGTACTTC. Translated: CASSQNSRLGQETQYF.

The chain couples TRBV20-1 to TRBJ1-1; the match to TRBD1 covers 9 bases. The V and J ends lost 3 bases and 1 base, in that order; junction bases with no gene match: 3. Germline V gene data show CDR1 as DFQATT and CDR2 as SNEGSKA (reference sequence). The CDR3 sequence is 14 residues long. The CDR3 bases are TGCAGTGCTAGTCGACAGGGGGGGAACACTGAAGCTTTCTTT. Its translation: CSASRQGGNTEAFF.

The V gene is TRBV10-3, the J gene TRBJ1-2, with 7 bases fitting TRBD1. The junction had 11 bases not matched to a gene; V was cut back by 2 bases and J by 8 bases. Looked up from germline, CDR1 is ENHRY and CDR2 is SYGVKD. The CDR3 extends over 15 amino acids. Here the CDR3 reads CAISEPNDRDGGYTF. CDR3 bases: TGTGCCATCAGTGAGCCTAATGACAGGGACGGAGGCTACACCTTC.

The CDR3 DNA follows: TGTGCCAGCAGTTACTCAGGAGCAGGGGGCGTCGATGGCTACACCTTC. This encodes CASSYSGAGGVDGYTF. This chain links TRBV6-5 with TRBJ1-2; 8 bases line up with TRBD1. The V segment lost 0 bases and the J segment 6 bases; nucleotides outside the gene matches: 9. The germline CDR1 and CDR2 sequences are MNHEY and SVGAGI. The CDR3 covers 16 residues.